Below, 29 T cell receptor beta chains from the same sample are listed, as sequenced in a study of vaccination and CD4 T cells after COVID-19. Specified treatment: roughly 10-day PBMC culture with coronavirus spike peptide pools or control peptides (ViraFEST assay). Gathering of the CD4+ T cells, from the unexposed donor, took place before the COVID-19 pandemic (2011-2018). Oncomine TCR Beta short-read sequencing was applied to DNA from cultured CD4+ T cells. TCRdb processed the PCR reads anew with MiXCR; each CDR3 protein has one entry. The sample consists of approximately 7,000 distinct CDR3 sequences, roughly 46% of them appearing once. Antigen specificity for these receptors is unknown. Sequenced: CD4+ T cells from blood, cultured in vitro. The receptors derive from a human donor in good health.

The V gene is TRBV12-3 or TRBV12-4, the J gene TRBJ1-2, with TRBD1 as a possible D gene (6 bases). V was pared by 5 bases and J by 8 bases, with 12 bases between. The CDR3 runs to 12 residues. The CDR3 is CASSGGVTGYTF. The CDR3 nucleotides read TGTGCCAGCAGTGGGGGCGTTACAGGCTACACCTTC.

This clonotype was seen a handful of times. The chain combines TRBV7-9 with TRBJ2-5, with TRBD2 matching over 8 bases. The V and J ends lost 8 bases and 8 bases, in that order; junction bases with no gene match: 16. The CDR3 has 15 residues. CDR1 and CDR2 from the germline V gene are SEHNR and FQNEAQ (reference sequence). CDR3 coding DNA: TGTGCCAGCCTGGGCGGGGGGCCCTCCAAGAGAACCCAGTACTTC. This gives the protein CASLGGGPSKRTQYF.

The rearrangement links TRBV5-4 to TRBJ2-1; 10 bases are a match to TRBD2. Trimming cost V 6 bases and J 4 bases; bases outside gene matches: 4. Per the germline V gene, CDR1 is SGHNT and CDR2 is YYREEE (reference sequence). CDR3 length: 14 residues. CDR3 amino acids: CASNLAGAYNEQFF. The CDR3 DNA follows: TGTGCCAGCAACCTAGCGGGGGCTTACAATGAGCAGTTCTTC.

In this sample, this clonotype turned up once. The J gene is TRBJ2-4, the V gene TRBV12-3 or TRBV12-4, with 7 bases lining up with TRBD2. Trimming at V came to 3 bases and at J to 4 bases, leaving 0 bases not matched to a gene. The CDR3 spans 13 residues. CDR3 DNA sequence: TGTGCCAGCAGTTTCGGGGGGAAAAACATTCAGTACTTC. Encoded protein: CASSFGGKNIQYF.

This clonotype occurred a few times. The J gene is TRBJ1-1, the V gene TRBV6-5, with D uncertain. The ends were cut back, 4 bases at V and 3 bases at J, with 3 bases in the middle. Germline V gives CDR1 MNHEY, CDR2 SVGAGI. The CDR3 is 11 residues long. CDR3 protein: CASSFDTEAFF. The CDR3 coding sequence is TGTGCCAGCAGTTTCGACACTGAAGCTTTCTTT.

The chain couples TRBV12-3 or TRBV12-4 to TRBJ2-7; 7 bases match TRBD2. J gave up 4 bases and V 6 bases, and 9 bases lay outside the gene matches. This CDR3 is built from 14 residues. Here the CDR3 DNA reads TGTGCCAGCAGCATGGGCGGGGGTTCATACGAGCAGTACTTC. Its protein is CASSMGGGSYEQYF.

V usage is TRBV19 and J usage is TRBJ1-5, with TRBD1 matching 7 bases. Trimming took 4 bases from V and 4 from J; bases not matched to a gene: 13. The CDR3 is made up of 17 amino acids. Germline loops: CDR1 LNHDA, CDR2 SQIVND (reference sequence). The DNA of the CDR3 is TGTGCCAGTAGTAATTTAGAAGGGACAGTTCTTAATCAGCCCCAGCATTTT. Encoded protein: CASSNLEGTVLNQPQHF.

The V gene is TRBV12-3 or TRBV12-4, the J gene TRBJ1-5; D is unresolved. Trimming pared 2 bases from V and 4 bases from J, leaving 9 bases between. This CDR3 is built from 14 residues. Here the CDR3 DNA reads TGTGCCAGCAGTTTATCTACTGGGAATCAGCCCCAGCATTTT. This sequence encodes CASSLSTGNQPQHF.

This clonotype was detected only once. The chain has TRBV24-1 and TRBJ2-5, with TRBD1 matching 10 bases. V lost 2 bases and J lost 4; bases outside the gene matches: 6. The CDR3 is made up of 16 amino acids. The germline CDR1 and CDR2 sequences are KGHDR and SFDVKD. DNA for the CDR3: TGTGCCACCAGTGATTCCCCCCGGACAGGGGGAGAGACCCAGTACTTC. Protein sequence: CATSDSPRTGGETQYF.

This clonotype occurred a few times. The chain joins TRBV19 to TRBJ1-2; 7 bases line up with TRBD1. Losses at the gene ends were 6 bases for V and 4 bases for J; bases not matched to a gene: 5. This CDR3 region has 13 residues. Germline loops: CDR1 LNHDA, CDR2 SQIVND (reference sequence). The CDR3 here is CASREQGTYGYTF. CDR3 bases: TGTGCCAGTAGGGAACAGGGGACCTATGGCTACACCTTC.

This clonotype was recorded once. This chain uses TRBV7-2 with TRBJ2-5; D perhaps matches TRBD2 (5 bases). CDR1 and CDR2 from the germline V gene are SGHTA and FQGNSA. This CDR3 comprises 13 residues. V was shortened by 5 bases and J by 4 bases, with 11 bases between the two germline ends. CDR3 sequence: CASSARAGETQYF. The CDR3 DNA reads TGTGCCAGCAGCGCACGGGCGGGAGAGACCCAGTACTTC.

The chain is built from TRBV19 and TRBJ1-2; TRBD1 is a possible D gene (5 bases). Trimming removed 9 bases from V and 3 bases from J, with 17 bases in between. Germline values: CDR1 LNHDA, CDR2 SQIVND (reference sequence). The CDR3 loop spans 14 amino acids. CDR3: CASGFVSTDYGYTF. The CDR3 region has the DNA TGTGCCAGCGGATTCGTCTCGACAGACTATGGCTACACCTTC.

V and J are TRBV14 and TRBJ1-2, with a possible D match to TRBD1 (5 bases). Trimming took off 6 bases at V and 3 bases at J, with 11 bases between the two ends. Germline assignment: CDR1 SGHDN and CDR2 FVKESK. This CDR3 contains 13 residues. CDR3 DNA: TGTGCCAGCAGACGGGACGTCGACTATGGCTACACCTTC. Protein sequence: CASRRDVDYGYTF.

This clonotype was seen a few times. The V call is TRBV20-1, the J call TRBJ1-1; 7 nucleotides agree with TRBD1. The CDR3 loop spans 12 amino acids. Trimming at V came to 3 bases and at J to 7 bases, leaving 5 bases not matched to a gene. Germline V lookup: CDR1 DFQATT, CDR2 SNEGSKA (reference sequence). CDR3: CSASRGLGEAFF. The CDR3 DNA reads TGCAGTGCTAGTAGGGGGCTTGGTGAAGCTTTCTTT.

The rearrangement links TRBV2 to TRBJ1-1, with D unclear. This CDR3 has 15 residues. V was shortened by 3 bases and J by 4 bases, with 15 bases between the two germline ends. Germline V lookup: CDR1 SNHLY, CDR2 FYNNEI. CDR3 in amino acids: CASSDWWVTGTEAFF. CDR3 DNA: TGTGCCAGCAGTGATTGGTGGGTTACGGGCACTGAAGCTTTCTTT.

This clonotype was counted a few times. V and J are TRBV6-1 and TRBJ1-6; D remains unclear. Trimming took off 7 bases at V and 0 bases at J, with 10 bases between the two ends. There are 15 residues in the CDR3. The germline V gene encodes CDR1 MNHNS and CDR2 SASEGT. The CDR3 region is CASTPRGSYNSPLHF. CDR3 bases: TGTGCCAGCACCCCCCGGGGCTCCTATAATTCACCCCTCCACTTT.

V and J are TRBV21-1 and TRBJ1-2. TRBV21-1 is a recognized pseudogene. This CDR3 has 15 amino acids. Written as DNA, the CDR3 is TGTGCCAGCAGCACTTGCAGGATGCTTCACTATGGCTACACCTTC. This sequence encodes CASSTCRMLHYGYTF.

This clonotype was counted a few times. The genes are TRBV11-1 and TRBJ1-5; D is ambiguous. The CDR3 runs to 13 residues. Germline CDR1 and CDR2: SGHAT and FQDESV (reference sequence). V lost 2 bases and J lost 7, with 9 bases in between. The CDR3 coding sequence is TGTGCCAGCAGCTTAATTGCGGGCCAGCCCCAGCATTTT. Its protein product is CASSLIAGQPQHF.

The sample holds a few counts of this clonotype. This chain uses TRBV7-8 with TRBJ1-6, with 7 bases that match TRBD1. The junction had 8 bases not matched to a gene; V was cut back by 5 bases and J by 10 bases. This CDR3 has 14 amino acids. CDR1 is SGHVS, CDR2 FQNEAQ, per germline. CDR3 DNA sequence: TGTGCCAGCAGCCCAGACAGGGCAATATCACCCCTCCACTTT. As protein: CASSPDRAISPLHF.

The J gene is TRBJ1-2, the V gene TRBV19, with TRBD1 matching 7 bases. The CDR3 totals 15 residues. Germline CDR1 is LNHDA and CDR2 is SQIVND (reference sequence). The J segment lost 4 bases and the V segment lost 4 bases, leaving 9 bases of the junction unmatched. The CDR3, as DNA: TGTGCCAGTAGTACCCAAACGGGACAGAGCTATGGCTACACCTTC. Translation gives CASSTQTGQSYGYTF.

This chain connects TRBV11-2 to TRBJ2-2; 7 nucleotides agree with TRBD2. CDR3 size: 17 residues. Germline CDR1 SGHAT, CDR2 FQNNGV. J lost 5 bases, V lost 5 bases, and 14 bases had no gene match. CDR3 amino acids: CASSPRRLNGGTGELFF. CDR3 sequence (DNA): TGTGCCAGCAGCCCAAGGAGACTAAACGGGGGGACCGGGGAGCTGTTTTTT.

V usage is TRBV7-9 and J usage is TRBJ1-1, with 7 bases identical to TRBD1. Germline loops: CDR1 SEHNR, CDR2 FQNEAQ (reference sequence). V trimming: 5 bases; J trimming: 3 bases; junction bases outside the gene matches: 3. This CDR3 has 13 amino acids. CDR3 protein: CASSLQGDTEAFF. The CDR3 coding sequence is TGTGCCAGCAGCCTCCAGGGGGACACTGAAGCTTTCTTT.

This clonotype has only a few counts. The CDR3 bases are TGTGCCAGCAGCTTACTAGGGAAGCAGCCCCAGCATTTT. Protein sequence: CASSLLGKQPQHF. V gene TRBV5-6 combines with J gene TRBJ1-5, with D uncertain. Germline V gene sequence: CDR1 SGHDT, CDR2 YYEEEE. V lost 2 bases and J 7 bases, leaving 10 bases between the germline ends. The CDR3 runs 13 residues.

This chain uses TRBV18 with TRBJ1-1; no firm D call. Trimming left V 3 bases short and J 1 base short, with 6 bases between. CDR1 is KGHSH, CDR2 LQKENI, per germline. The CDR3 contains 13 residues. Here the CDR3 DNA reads TGTGCCAGCTCACCGGACTGGAACACTGAAGCTTTCTTT. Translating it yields CASSPDWNTEAFF.

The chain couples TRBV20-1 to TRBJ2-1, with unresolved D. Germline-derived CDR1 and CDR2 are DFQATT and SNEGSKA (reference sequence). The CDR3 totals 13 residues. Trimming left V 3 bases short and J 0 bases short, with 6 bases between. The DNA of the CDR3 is TGCAGTGCTAGTACGGGCTCCTACAATGAGCAGTTCTTC. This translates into CSASTGSYNEQFF.

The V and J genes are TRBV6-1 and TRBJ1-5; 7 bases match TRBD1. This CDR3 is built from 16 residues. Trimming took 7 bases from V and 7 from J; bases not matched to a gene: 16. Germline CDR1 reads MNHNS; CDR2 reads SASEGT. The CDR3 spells CASILTGLRVGQPQHF. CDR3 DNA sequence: TGTGCCAGCATTCTGACAGGGCTGAGGGTCGGACAGCCCCAGCATTTT.

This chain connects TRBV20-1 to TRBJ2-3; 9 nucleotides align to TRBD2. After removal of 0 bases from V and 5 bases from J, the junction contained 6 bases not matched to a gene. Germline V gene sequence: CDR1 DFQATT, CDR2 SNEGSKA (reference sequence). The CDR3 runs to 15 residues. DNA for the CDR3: TGCAGTGCTAGAGAGCGGGGGGGAGCGGGAGATACGCAGTATTTT. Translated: CSARERGGAGDTQYF.

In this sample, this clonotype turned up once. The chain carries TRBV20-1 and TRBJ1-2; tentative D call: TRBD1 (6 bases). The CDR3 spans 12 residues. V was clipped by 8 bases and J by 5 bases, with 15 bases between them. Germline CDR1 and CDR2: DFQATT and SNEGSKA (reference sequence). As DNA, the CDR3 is TGCAGTACTCCCGGACAGACTTATGGCTACACCTTC. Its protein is CSTPGQTYGYTF.

The CDR3 DNA follows: TGTGCCAGCAGTGAACGAAGGGACTCCTACGAGCAGTACTTC. Translating gives CASSERRDSYEQYF. The V call is TRBV6-1, the J call TRBJ2-7; D is unclear. The CDR3 has 14 amino acids. Trimming removed 2 bases from V and 0 bases from J, with 8 bases in between. CDR1 and CDR2 from the germline V gene are MNHNS and SASEGT.